This T cell receptor beta chain was sequenced in a study of T cells in Graves' hyperthyroidism and ophthalmopathy. Turning to the study itself: The authors collected peripheral blood at initial diagnosis, before any treatment. Whole-study results and caveats: Appearing also in blood were most of the thyroid clonotypes expanded above 0.001.

This clonotype showed up many times. Its antigen is unknown. Hyperthyroidism of Graves' type that showed no ophthalmopathy progression within 18 months was stable. Extraction of PBMCs used 8.5 to 10 ml of fresh peripheral blood. Amplification targeted TCR beta CDR3 regions from RNA transcripts. The TCR CDR3 was amplified in a first-round RT-PCR using the HTBI primer set. One entry per CDR3 protein results from TCRdb running MiXCR on the multiplex PCR reads. The sample yields around 300,000 distinct CDR3 sequences, about 15% seen once. The germline V and J ends were trimmed by 2 bases and 5 bases, with 15 bases remaining between them. CDR3 length: 15 residues.

The sequence was obtained from a woman aged 25 to 45 with Graves' hyperthyroidism. The genes are TRBV12-3 or TRBV12-4 and TRBJ2-5, with D unclear. The sample taken for sequencing was blood. For the CDR3, the DNA is TGTGCCAGCAGTTTAATTACCTCTCTTGGGGAGACCCAGTACTTC. It yields the protein CASSLITSLGETQYF.